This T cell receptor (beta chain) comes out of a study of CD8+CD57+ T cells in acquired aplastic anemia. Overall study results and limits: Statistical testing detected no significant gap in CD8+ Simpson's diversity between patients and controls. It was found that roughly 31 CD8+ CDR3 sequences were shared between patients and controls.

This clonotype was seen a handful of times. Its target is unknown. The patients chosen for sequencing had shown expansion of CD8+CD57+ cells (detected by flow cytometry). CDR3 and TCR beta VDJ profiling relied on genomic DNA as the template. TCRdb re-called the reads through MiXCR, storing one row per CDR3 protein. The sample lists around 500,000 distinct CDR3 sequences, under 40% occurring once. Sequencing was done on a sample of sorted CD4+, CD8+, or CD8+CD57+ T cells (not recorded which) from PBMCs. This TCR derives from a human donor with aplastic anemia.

This CDR3 is CSARDGLRGVFF. CDR3 nucleotides: TGCAGTGCTAGAGACGGACTCCGTGGGGTGTTTTTT. The chain links TRBV20-1 to TRBJ1-4; no clear D. The CDR3 length is 12 residues. Per the germline V gene, CDR1 is DFQATT and CDR2 is SNEGSKA (reference sequence). Trimming pared 0 bases from V and 15 bases from J, leaving 14 bases between.